The clone carrying this T cell receptor beta chain was counted a few times. Method: immunoSEQ multiplex PCR; TCRdb's copy keeps in-frame clones and lacks some. The table records about 78,000 clones, approximately 86% of them present only once. This specimen comes from a study of blood T cell repertoires in COVID-19. This CDR3 is 18 amino acids long. V shed 4 bases, J shed 3 bases, and the junction held 11 bases outside the gene matches. CDR1 and CDR2 from the germline V gene are SEHNR and FQNEAQ (reference sequence). This chain joins TRBV7-9 and TRBJ2-6, with TRBD2 identical over 8 bases. This clonotype originated in a man aged 45-60 years with active or convalescent COVID-19. Material for sequencing was peripheral blood. The chain's CDR3 is CASSYSGGQTDGANVLTF. The CDR3 region has the DNA TGTGCCAGCAGCTACTCGGGGGGGCAGACTGATGGGGCCAACGTCCTGACTTTC.